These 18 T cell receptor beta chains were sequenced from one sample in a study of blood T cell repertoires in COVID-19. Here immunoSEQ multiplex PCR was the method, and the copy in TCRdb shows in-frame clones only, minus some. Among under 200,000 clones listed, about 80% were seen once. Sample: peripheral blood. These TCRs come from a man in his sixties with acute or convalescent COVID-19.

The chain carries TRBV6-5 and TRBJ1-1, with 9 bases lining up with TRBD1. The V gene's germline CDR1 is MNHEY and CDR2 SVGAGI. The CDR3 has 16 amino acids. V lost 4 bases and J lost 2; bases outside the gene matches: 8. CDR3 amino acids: CASSSGTGRGNTEAFF. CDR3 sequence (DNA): TGTGCCAGCAGTTCGGGGACAGGGAGGGGCAACACTGAAGCTTTCTTT.

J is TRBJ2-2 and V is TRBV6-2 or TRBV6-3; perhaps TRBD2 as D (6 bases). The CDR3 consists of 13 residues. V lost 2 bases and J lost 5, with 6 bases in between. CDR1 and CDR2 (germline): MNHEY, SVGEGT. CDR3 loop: CASSYAGTGELFF. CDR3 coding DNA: TGTGCCAGCAGTTACGCGGGGACCGGGGAGCTGTTTTTT.

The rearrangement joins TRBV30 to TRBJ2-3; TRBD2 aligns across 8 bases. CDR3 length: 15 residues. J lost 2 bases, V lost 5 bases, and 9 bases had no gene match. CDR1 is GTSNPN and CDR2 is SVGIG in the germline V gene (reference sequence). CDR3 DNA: TGTGCCTGGCACAACTTGCGGGGGGACACAGATACGCAGTATTTT. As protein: CAWHNLRGDTDTQYF.

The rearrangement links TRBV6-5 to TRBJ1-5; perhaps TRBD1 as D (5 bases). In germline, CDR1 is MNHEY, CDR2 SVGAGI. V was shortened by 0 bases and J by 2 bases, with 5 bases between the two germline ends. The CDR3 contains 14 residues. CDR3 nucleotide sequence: TGTGCCAGCAGTTACTCGGGGCGCAATCAGCCCCAGCATTTT. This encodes CASSYSGRNQPQHF.

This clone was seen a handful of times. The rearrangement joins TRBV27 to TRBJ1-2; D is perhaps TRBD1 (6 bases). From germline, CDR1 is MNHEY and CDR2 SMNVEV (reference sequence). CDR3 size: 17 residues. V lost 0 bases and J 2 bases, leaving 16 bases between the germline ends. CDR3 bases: TGTGCCAGCAGTTTATCGCAAGGGTCAGGGGTAAACTATGGCTACACCTTC. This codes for CASSLSQGSGVNYGYTF.

CDR3 in DNA: TGTGCCAGCAGCTTAAGAATTAGAGAGACCCAGTACTTC. Translated, it gives CASSLRIRETQYF. The rearrangement uses TRBV7-2 and TRBJ2-5; no firm D call. Trimming pared 2 bases from V and 4 bases from J, leaving 8 bases between. Germline assignment: CDR1 SGHTA and CDR2 FQGNSA. The CDR3 sequence is 13 residues long.

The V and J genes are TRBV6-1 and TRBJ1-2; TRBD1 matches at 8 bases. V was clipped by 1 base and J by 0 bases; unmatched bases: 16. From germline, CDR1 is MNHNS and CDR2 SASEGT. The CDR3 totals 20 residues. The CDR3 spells CASSEGRDRLGDLTNYGYTF. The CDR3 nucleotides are TGTGCCAGCAGTGAAGGGCGGGACAGGTTGGGAGACCTCACTAACTATGGCTACACCTTC.

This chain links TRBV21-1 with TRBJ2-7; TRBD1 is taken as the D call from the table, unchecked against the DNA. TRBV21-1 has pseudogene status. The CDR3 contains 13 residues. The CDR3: CASPQGAGYEQYF. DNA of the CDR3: TGTGCCAGCCCACAGGGGGCAGGCTACGAGCAGTACTTC.

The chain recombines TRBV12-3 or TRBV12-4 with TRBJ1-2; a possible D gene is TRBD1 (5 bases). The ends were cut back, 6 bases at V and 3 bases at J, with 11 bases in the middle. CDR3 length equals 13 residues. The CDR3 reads CASRLTVDYGYTF. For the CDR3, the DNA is TGTGCCAGCAGGCTGACAGTCGACTATGGCTACACCTTC.

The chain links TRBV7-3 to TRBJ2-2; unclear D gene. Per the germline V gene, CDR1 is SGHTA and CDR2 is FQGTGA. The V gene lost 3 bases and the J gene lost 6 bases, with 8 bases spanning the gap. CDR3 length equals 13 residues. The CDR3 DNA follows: TGTGCCAGCAGCTTCCACGGGTCCGGGGAGCTGTTTTTT. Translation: CASSFHGSGELFF.

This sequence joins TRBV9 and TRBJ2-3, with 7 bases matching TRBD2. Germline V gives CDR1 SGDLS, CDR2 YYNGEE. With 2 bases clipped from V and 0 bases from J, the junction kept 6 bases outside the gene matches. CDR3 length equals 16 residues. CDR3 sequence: CASSVWAGVSTDTQYF. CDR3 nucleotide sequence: TGTGCCAGCAGCGTCTGGGCGGGGGTGAGCACAGATACGCAGTATTTT. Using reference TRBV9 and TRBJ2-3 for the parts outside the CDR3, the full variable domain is DSGVTQTPKHLITATGQRVTLRCSPRSGDLSVYWYQQSLDQGLQFLIQYYNGEERAKGNILERFSAQQFPDLHSELNLSSLELGDSALYFCASSVWAGVSTDTQYFGPGTRLTVL.

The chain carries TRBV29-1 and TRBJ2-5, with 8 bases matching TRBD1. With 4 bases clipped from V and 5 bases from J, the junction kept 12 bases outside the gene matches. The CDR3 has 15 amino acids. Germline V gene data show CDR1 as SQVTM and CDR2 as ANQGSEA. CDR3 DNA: TGCAGCGTTGTGGCGGACAGGGTATCGCGGGAGACCCAGTACTTC. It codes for CSVVADRVSRETQYF.

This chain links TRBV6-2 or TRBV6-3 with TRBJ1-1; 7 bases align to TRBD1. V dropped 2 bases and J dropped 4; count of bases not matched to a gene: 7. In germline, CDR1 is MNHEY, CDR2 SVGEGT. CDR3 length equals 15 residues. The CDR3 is CASSYDRVGGTEAFF. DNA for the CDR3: TGTGCCAGCAGTTACGACAGGGTTGGCGGCACTGAAGCTTTCTTT.

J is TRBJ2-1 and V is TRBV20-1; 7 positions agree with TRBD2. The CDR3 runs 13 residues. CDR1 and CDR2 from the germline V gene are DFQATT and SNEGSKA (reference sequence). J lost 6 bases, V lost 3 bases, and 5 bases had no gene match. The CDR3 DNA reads TGCAGTGCTAGTAATCGGGGGGTCAATGAGCAGTTCTTC. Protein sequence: CSASNRGVNEQFF.

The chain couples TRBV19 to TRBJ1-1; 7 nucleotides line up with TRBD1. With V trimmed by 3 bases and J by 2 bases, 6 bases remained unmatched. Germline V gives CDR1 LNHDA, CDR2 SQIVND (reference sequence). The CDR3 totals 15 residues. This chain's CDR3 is CASSIFGTDNTEAFF. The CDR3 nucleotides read TGTGCCAGTAGTATTTTTGGGACAGACAACACTGAAGCTTTCTTT.

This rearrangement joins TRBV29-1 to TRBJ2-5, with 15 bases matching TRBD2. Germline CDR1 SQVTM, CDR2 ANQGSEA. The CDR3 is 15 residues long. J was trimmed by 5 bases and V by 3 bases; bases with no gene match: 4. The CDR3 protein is CSVDGLAGGRETQYF. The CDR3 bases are TGCAGCGTTGATGGACTAGCGGGGGGGCGGGAGACCCAGTACTTC.

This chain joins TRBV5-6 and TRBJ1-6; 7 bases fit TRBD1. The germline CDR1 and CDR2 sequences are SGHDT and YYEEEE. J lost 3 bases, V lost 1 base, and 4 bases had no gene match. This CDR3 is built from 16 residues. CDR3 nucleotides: TGTGCCAGCAGCTTGTCGGGACAGATCTATAATTCACCCCTCCACTTT. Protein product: CASSLSGQIYNSPLHF. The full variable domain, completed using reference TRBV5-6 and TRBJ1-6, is DAGVTQSPTHLIKTRGQQVTLRCSPKSGHDTVSWYQQALGQGPQFIFQYYEEEERQRGNFPDRFSGHQFPNYSSELNVNALLLGDSALYLCASSLSGQIYNSPLHFGNGTRLTVT.

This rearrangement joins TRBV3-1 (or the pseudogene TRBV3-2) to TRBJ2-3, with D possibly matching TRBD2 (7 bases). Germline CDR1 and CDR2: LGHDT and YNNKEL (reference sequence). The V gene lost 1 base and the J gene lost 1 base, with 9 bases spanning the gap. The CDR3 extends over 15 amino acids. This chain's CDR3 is CASSQGGGRTDTQYF. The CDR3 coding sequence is TGTGCCAGCAGCCAAGGGGGGGGCCGCACAGATACGCAGTATTTT.